This is a list of T cell receptor beta chains from one sample in a study of CD8 T cells in ankylosing spondylitis. TCRdb passed the 5' RACE reads through MiXCR, listing each CDR3 protein once. Here the sample spans 450,000 to 550,000 distinct CDR3 sequences, roughly 5.2% being singletons. Input material: blood, either unsorted or a sorted T cell fraction (not recorded which). Receptors were obtained from a male donor with ankylosing spondylitis. CDR3s include the opening cysteine and the closing phenylalanine or tryptophan. A D gene is named only where the DNA matches it firmly. The size of a clone is reported for some rows only, either as once, few or many, or as a class for expanded clones.

CDR3nt	CDR3aa	d_gene	abundance	v_gene	j_gene
TGTGCCAGCAGCTTCAGGACGGAGGCCTACGAGCAGTACTTC	CASSFRTEAYEQYF	.	few	TRBV7-2	TRBJ2-7
TGCAGTGCCCATGCGGCAGGGAGGGATGGCTACACCTTC	CSAHAAGRDGYTF	.	many	TRBV20-1	TRBJ1-2
TGCAGTGGGACTGACACAGATACGCAGTATTTT	CSGTDTDTQYF	.	many	TRBV20-1	TRBJ2-3
TGTGCCAGCAGTACGACAGGAGAATTCAAGCCCCAGCATTTT	CASSTTGEFKPQHF	.	.	TRBV27	TRBJ1-5
TGTGCCAGCAGCGAGACTACCGGGCTCGGCGCTAACTATGGCTACACCTTC	CASSETTGLGANYGYTF	.	many	TRBV7-8	TRBJ1-2
TGTGCCAGCAGCTTAGGGGTCGGGCAGTACTTC	CASSLGVGQYF	.	.	TRBV7-2	TRBJ2-7
TGCAGTGCTAGGACGCCCCGACTAGCGCCTAGGACAGATACGCAGTATTTT	CSARTPRLAPRTDTQYF	TRBD2	many	TRBV20-1	TRBJ2-3
TGCGCCAGCAGCCCGGAGACAGGGACTGGCTACACCTTC	CASSPETGTGYTF	TRBD1	many	TRBV5-1	TRBJ1-2
TGTGCCAGCAGCTTAGTTGGGGGACAGGGGGCCCCTGAAGCTTTCTTT	CASSLVGGQGAPEAFF	TRBD1	many	TRBV7-2	TRBJ1-1
TGTGCCAGCAAATCAGGAGGGGGATACACCGGGGAGCTGTTTTTT	CASKSGGGYTGELFF	.	many	TRBV9	TRBJ2-2
TGTGCCAGCAGCTTAGTTAACAGGGCAGGGGAGCAGTACTTC	CASSLVNRAGEQYF	.	.	TRBV7-2	TRBJ2-7
TGTGCCTGGAGTGACCAGTTTGGATCACCCCTCCACTTT	CAWSDQFGSPLHF	.	.	TRBV30	TRBJ1-6
TGTGCCAGCAGCCGCCTTGACTCCACAGATACGCAGTATTTT	CASSRLDSTDTQYF	.	many	TRBV13	TRBJ2-3
TGTGCCAGCAGCTCGGGACTAGTAGCCTACGAGCAGTACTTC	CASSSGLVAYEQYF	TRBD2	many	TRBV5-6	TRBJ2-7
TGTGCCAGCAGGCCGGGGACTAGCGGTTCTTACAATGAGCAGTTCTTC	CASRPGTSGSYNEQFF	TRBD2	.	TRBV28	TRBJ2-1
TGTGCCAGCAGCCCCAACCCCTGGGGGAAAGAAGGGTCCTACGAGCAGTACTTC	CASSPNPWGKEGSYEQYF	.	many	TRBV11-2	TRBJ2-7
TGCGCCAGCCGCTCCCCAGCAGATACGCAGTATTTT	CASRSPADTQYF	.	many	TRBV5-1	TRBJ2-3
TGCAGCGTCCAGACAGGCCCTTTTTATGAAAAACTGTTTTTT	CSVQTGPFYEKLFF	.	many	TRBV29-1	TRBJ1-4
TGTGCCTGGAGTGGGGGCACGATCTACGAGCAGTACTTC	CAWSGGTIYEQYF	.	.	TRBV30	TRBJ2-7
TGTGCCAGCAGCTTGGTTCCCCCTACGGAGACCCAGTACTTC	CASSLVPPTETQYF	.	many	TRBV5-5	TRBJ2-5
TGTGCCAGCAGGAGCATGAGACTCGGTGGCTACACCTTC	CASRSMRLGGYTF	.	few	TRBV7-2	TRBJ1-2
TGTGCCAGCAGGCGCTTTGCTTTGGATGAGGGACAGGGTACATTTGGCTACACCTTC	CASRRFALDEGQGTFGYTF	TRBD1	many	TRBV27	TRBJ1-2
TGTGCCAGCAGCCGCGGACAGATCAATGAGCAGTTCTTC	CASSRGQINEQFF	.	many	TRBV7-6	TRBJ2-1
TGTGCCATCGGGACTAGCGGGGGATTAAGCAATGAGCAGTTCTTC	CAIGTSGGLSNEQFF	TRBD2	many	TRBV10-3	TRBJ2-1
TGCGCCAGCAGCTTGGAGGCAGGAACCTATGGCTACACCTTC	CASSLEAGTYGYTF	.	many	TRBV5-1	TRBJ1-2
TGCGCCAGCAGCTTGACTCAGGGGTCTAGTCGCGAGCAGTACTTC	CASSLTQGSSREQYF	.	many	TRBV5-1	TRBJ2-7
TGTGCCAGCAGCTTAGGCTGGACAGGGGGGACTGAAGCTTTCTTT	CASSLGWTGGTEAFF	TRBD1	many	TRBV7-8	TRBJ1-1
TGTGCCAGCAGCCGACTCTCAGCACTCGGTACGCAGTATTTT	CASSRLSALGTQYF	.	many	TRBV11-1	TRBJ2-3
TGTGCCAGCAGTCTTGGGGGGGGTGTCGCAGATACGCAGTATTTT	CASSLGGGVADTQYF	TRBD2	few	TRBV12-3/TRBV12-4	TRBJ2-3
TGTGCCAGCAGCTTCTTGGGGACAGATACGCAGTATTTT	CASSFLGTDTQYF	.	many	TRBV5-6	TRBJ2-3
TGTGCCAGCAGCTTACGGGTGTCGTGGAACACTGAAGCTTTCTTT	CASSLRVSWNTEAFF	.	many	TRBV12-3/TRBV12-4	TRBJ1-1
TGTGCCAGCAGCTTGCAGGGTTTTAGGATGAACGAGCAGTACTTC	CASSLQGFRMNEQYF	.	many	TRBV5-6	TRBJ2-7
TGTGCCAGCAGCCAAGAGAGTAGTGCGAGCACAGATACGCAGTATTTT	CASSQESSASTDTQYF	.	many	TRBV4-2	TRBJ2-3
TGTGCTAGTGGTTTGGTAATAGGGGCAGGGGACAACAATGAGCAGTTCTTC	CASGLVIGAGDNNEQFF	.	.	TRBV12-5	TRBJ2-1
TGCGCCAGCAGCTTGGCTAGCGGGAGAGGATGGGAGCTGTTTTTT	CASSLASGRGWELFF	TRBD2	many	TRBV5-1	TRBJ2-2
TGTGCCAGCAGCGTTAGGGGGTCCAGCTCCTATAATTCACCCCTCCACTTT	CASSVRGSSSYNSPLHF	.	many	TRBV9	TRBJ1-6
TGCGCCAGCAGACCAGACGGGCCTAGCTCCTACGAGCAGTACTTC	CASRPDGPSSYEQYF	.	many	TRBV5-1	TRBJ2-7
TGTGCCACAAGCCGGGGGATCTATAGCAATCAGCCCCAGCATTTT	CATSRGIYSNQPQHF	.	many	TRBV19	TRBJ1-5
TGTGCCAGCAGCCAAGATCGGGGCGTTTCCTACGAGCAGTACTTC	CASSQDRGVSYEQYF	.	many	TRBV4-2	TRBJ2-7